A single sample is the source of the 25 T cell receptor beta chains below, sequenced in a study of blood T cell repertoires in COVID-19 (TCRdb year 2020). The library relied on the immunoSEQ multiplex PCR assay. In TCRdb, the immuneACCESS table is reduced to in-frame sequences with V and J assigned. These tables do not hold every clone; where another copy was compared, an unresolved V gene accounts for under half, and the others remain unexplained. Within this sample are 100,000 or so clones, with 85% to 90% of them counted one time only. The leading ten clones occupy 5% of the sample. Material: peripheral blood. These receptors originate from a human donor in a cohort sampled during active COVID-19.

Comments on this clone: The sample has other DNA sequences that encode this CDR3 too. The chain employs TRBV29-1 and TRBJ2-6, with D unresolved. The CDR3 covers 15 residues. The ends were cut back, 5 bases at V and 0 bases at J, with 11 bases in the middle. Looked up from germline, CDR1 is SQVTM and CDR2 is ANQGSEA. The CDR3 is CSVLQLSSGANVLTF. The CDR3 bases are TGCAGCGTTTTACAGTTGTCCTCTGGGGCCAACGTCCTGACTTTC.

V is TRBV27 and J is TRBJ2-2; a weak D match, TRBD2 (5 bases). The V end was cut by 4 bases, the J end by 7 bases, with 16 bases between. Germline assignment: CDR1 MNHEY and CDR2 SMNVEV (reference sequence). The CDR3 runs 15 residues. The CDR3 loop is CASSSLSQADGELFF. Here the CDR3 DNA reads TGTGCCAGCAGTTCTCTCTCCCAAGCGGACGGGGAGCTGTTTTTT.

CDR3 DNA sequence: TGTGCCAGCAGTCACCAAACAGGGGGGAACTACGAGCAGTACTTC. The encoded protein is CASSHQTGGNYEQYF. The rearrangement joins TRBV6-5 to TRBJ2-7; 8 bases map to TRBD1. CDR3 length: 15 residues. CDR1 is MNHEY, CDR2 SVGAGI, per germline. Trimming took 5 bases from V and 3 from J; bases not matched to a gene: 9.

The DNA of the CDR3 is TGCGCCAGCAGCCAAGACGGGGAGGAAACTGAAGCTTTCTTT. It yields the protein CASSQDGEETEAFF. The chain combines TRBV4-3 with TRBJ1-1; D call uncertain. Germline V gene sequence: CDR1 LGHNA, CDR2 YSLEER. The CDR3 length is 14 residues. Deletions cut 0 bases from V and 5 bases from J, with 10 bases between.

V usage is TRBV2 and J usage is TRBJ2-5, with 7 nucleotides matching TRBD1. Germline CDR1 reads SNHLY; CDR2 reads FYNNEI. This CDR3 spans 12 amino acids. The CDR3 nucleotides read TGTGCGGGCGACAGGGACCAAGAGACCCAGTACTTC. Its protein product is CAGDRDQETQYF.

The V and J genes are TRBV7-2 and TRBJ2-7; TRBD2 matches at 8 bases. The CDR3 extends over 15 amino acids. V was pared by 0 bases and J by 2 bases, with 3 bases of the junction left unmatched. Germline V gene data show CDR1 as SGHTA and CDR2 as FQGNSA. CDR3 bases: TGTGCCAGCAGCTTAGCGCGGGGGGTTGCCTACGAGCAGTACTTC. Translating it yields CASSLARGVAYEQYF.

The chain uses TRBV5-1 and TRBJ2-5; possible D gene TRBD1, 6 bases. V lost 4 bases to trimming and J lost 2 bases, with 12 bases between them. The germline gives CDR1 SGHRS, CDR2 YFSETQ. The CDR3 covers 14 residues. CDR3 nucleotide sequence: TGCGCCAGCAGCCACACAGGGTTGCAAGAGACCCAGTACTTC. Its protein product is CASSHTGLQETQYF. The full variable domain, rest sourced from reference TRBV5-1 and TRBJ2-5, is KAGVTQTPRYLIKTRGQQVTLSCSPISGHRSVSWYQQTPGQGLQFLFEYFSETQRNKGNFPGRFSGRQFSNSRSEMNVSTLELGDSALYLCASSHTGLQETQYFGPGTRLLVL.

This rearrangement joins TRBV28 to TRBJ2-7; TRBD2 aligns across 8 bases. Germline V CDR1 and CDR2: MDHEN, SYDVKM. With V trimmed by 5 bases and J by 0 bases, 9 bases remained unmatched. The length of the CDR3 is 16 residues. The CDR3 spells CASSLRGGGPSYEQYF. The CDR3 DNA sequence: TGTGCCAGCAGTCTCCGGGGGGGCGGGCCCTCCTACGAGCAGTACTTC.

This rearrangement joins TRBV21-1 to TRBJ1-5. TRBV21-1 is annotated as a pseudogene. There are 16 residues in the CDR3. The CDR3 DNA follows: TGTGCCAGCAGCGTGCGGGCCTTAGGGCCGGGACAGCCCCAGCATTTT. Translation gives CASSVRALGPGQPQHF.

This CDR3 is CASSPGQGTYEQYF. In nucleotides, the CDR3 is TGTGCCAGCAGCCCGGGACAGGGGACCTACGAGCAGTACTTC. The chain couples TRBV27 to TRBJ2-7, with TRBD1 matching over 10 bases. The V gene's germline CDR1 is MNHEY and CDR2 SMNVEV (reference sequence). The CDR3 is made up of 14 amino acids. J was trimmed by 2 bases and V by 6 bases; bases with no gene match: 4.

This rearrangement joins TRBV5-8 to TRBJ2-7; TRBD1 agrees at 8 bases. This CDR3 comprises 15 residues. V was pared by 1 base and J by 2 bases, with 5 bases of the junction left unmatched. The germline gives CDR1 SGHTS, CDR2 YDEGEE. CDR3 protein: CASSLMGQVAYEQYF. The CDR3 coding sequence is TGTGCCAGCAGCTTGATGGGACAGGTAGCCTACGAGCAGTACTTC.

The chain links TRBV9 to TRBJ2-4; TRBD2 matches 8 bases. Looked up from germline, CDR1 is SGDLS and CDR2 is YYNGEE. The trim removed 4 bases at V and 8 bases at J, leaving 14 bases unmatched. This CDR3 has 16 amino acids. This chain's CDR3 is CASSMTAGTSSHIQYF. The CDR3 DNA reads as TGTGCCAGCAGCATGACCGCCGGGACTAGTAGCCACATTCAGTACTTC.

The rearrangement uses TRBV9 and TRBJ2-5; tentatively, D is TRBD2 (6 bases). V lost 3 bases to trimming and J lost 5 bases, with 17 bases between them. Germline lookup yields CDR1 SGDLS and CDR2 YYNGEE. This CDR3 spans 15 amino acids. CDR3 bases: TGTGCCAGCAGCGCCCTGGCGGGATTACCCGAGACCCAGTACTTC. This encodes CASSALAGLPETQYF.

The chain joins TRBV19 to TRBJ2-7; weak D call: TRBD2 (6 bases). Trimming took off 5 bases at V and 2 bases at J, with 10 bases between the two ends. Germline V gene data show CDR1 as LNHDA and CDR2 as SQIVND (reference sequence). The CDR3 covers 13 residues. In DNA form, the CDR3 reads TGTGCCAGTAGTGGGACTGCCCCCTACGAGCAGTACTTC. It codes for CASSGTAPYEQYF.

The chain carries TRBV18 and TRBJ2-7; 10 bases map to TRBD2. CDR1 KGHSH and CDR2 LQKENI come from the germline V gene. V was clipped by 5 bases and J by 6 bases; unmatched bases: 13. This CDR3 region has 16 residues. The CDR3 nucleotides are TGTGCCAGCTCAGACCAACTTAGCGGGAGGACGCCCGAGCAGTACTTC. It translates to CASSDQLSGRTPEQYF.

The chain carries TRBV2 and TRBJ2-5, with 8 bases lining up with TRBD1. V shed 3 bases and J 5 bases; nucleotides not matched to a gene: 8. The length of the CDR3 is 15 residues. The V gene's germline CDR1 is SNHLY and CDR2 FYNNEI. CDR3 in amino acids: CASSEWGRGRETQYF. CDR3 DNA: TGTGCCAGCAGTGAGTGGGGCAGGGGGCGCGAGACCCAGTACTTC.

The chain joins TRBV18 to TRBJ2-3; no clear D gene. The V end was cut by 3 bases, the J end by 4 bases, with 8 bases between. CDR1 is KGHSH, CDR2 LQKENI, per germline. The CDR3 is made up of 13 amino acids. The CDR3 bases are TGTGCCAGCTCACCCCGCGTGTCAGATACGCAGTATTTT. Residues: CASSPRVSDTQYF.

The rearrangement uses TRBV27 and TRBJ2-1; 14 bases agree with TRBD2. CDR1 MNHEY and CDR2 SMNVEV come from the germline V gene (reference sequence). The CDR3 is 17 residues long. With V trimmed by 0 bases and J by 6 bases, 4 bases remained unmatched. The CDR3 sequence: CASSLSKGLAGANEQFF. The CDR3 DNA sequence: TGTGCCAGCAGTTTATCGAAGGGACTAGCGGGAGCCAATGAGCAGTTCTTC.

The rearrangement links TRBV6-5 to TRBJ1-1; 11 bases agree with TRBD1. CDR3 length equals 16 residues. Germline assignment: CDR1 MNHEY and CDR2 SVGAGI. V lost 4 bases, J lost 4 bases, and 8 bases stayed unmatched. The CDR3 region has the DNA TGTGCCAGCAGTTTTGGGACAGGGGGAAGTGGCACTGAAGCTTTCTTT. Amino acid sequence: CASSFGTGGSGTEAFF.

This chain uses TRBV29-1 with TRBJ2-7; 8 nucleotides line up with TRBD2. Germline V lookup: CDR1 SQVTM, CDR2 ANQGSEA. This CDR3 is 15 amino acids long. For the CDR3, the DNA is TGCGCAGCGTCTCCCCCTTCTAGCGGGTCCTACGAGCAGTACTTC. Residues: CAASPPSSGSYEQYF.

This chain connects TRBV7-2 to TRBJ2-7, with 10 bases identical to TRBD2. The germline V gene has CDR1 SGHTA and CDR2 FQGNSA. The CDR3 consists of 14 residues. Losses at the gene ends were 5 bases for V and 2 bases for J; bases not matched to a gene: 3. The CDR3 DNA follows: TGTGCCAGCAGCCCAGCGGGAGGGCCCTACGAGCAGTACTTC. This sequence encodes CASSPAGGPYEQYF.

The table lists this clone with a count of one. The DNA for the CDR3 is TGTGCCAGCAGGGGGGTTAGCGGGAGTGACCATGAGCAGTTCTTC. Protein: CASRGVSGSDHEQFF. J is TRBJ2-1 and V is TRBV5-4, with TRBD2 matching 9 bases. V gave up 5 bases and J gave up 8 bases; unmatched junction bases: 11. CDR1 and CDR2 from the germline V gene are SGHNT and YYREEE (reference sequence). The CDR3 has 15 amino acids.

This sequence joins TRBV6-5 and TRBJ2-1, with 13 bases that match TRBD2. There are 14 residues in the CDR3. Germline values: CDR1 MNHEY, CDR2 SVGAGI. The V and J ends lost 10 bases and 14 bases, in that order; junction bases with no gene match: 14. CDR3 DNA: TGTGCCACCCAGCGCGGGACTAGCGGGAATTTTAAGTTCTTC. Its translation is CATQRGTSGNFKFF.

This rearrangement joins TRBV6-1 to TRBJ2-1; 8 nucleotides align to TRBD2. The CDR3 is made up of 16 amino acids. J gave up 7 bases and V 0 bases, and 8 bases lay outside the gene matches. Germline CDR1 MNHNS, CDR2 SASEGT. CDR3 sequence: CASSEAGLAGLNEQFF. In DNA, the CDR3 is TGTGCCAGCAGTGAAGCGGGGCTAGCGGGTTTAAATGAGCAGTTCTTC.

The J gene is TRBJ1-2, the V gene TRBV6-4; possible D gene TRBD1, 5 bases. This CDR3 is built from 14 residues. Germline V CDR1 and CDR2: MRHNA, SNTAGT. V was shortened by 6 bases and J by 4 bases, with 15 bases between the two germline ends. The CDR3 region has the DNA TGTGCCAGCAGAGCCACAGCGGGGGGCTATGGCTACACCTTC. This codes for CASRATAGGYGYTF.